The 10 T cell receptor beta chains below were found in one sample sequenced in a study of human T cells and chemical hapten exposure. TCRdb redid the calling of the RACE reads with MiXCR, one entry per CDR3 protein. The profile shows about 380,000 distinct CDR3 sequences, 6% to 7% of them singletons. Time point: patch test 2, 6 weeks after DPC sensitization. As for treatment: therapeutic diphenylcyclopropenone sensitization with weekly scalp DPC. Sequences were derived from whole blood, sampled in connection with sensitization to the hapten diphenylcyclopropenone (DPC). These TCRs come from a young woman with alopecia areata. Some clones in this sample may be carry-over from other donors' samples.

This clonotype was observed at least ten times. This chain links TRBV5-1 with TRBJ1-6, with 9 bases lining up with TRBD1. Losses at the gene ends were 0 bases for V and 10 bases for J; bases not matched to a gene: 5. CDR3 size: 15 residues. Per the germline V gene, CDR1 is SGHRS and CDR2 is YFSETQ. For the CDR3, the DNA is TGCGCCAGCAGCTTGGAAGGGACAGGGTACTCACCCCTCCACTTT. Encoded protein: CASSLEGTGYSPLHF.

This clonotype occurred a few times. V is TRBV29-1 and J is TRBJ2-1; TRBD1 or TRBD2 may be the D gene (5 bases each). The germline V gene has CDR1 SQVTM and CDR2 ANQGSEA. CDR3 size: 14 residues. Trimming removed 0 bases from V and 7 bases from J, with 13 bases in between. The CDR3 sequence is CSVEDPSGRNEQFF. For the CDR3, the DNA is TGCAGCGTTGAAGATCCCTCGGGGCGGAATGAGCAGTTCTTC.

In this sample, this clonotype turned up many times. The chain couples TRBV6-6 to TRBJ2-2; no definite D call. The CDR3 is made up of 12 amino acids. The ends were cut back, 3 bases at V and 6 bases at J, with 5 bases in the middle. Per germline, CDR1 MNHNY and CDR2 SVGAGI (reference sequence). The CDR3 spells CASSYRAGELFF. In DNA, the CDR3 is TGTGCCAGCAGTTATAGAGCCGGGGAGCTGTTTTTT.

This chain uses TRBV5-1 with TRBJ2-4; D remains ambiguous. Between the trimmed V and J ends, which lost 1 base and 0 bases, there was a span of 11 bases. Germline CDR1 and CDR2: SGHRS and YFSETQ. The CDR3 is 16 amino acids. This CDR3 is CASSLYAGVAKNIQYF. The CDR3 coding sequence is TGCGCCAGCAGCTTGTATGCAGGTGTAGCCAAAAACATTCAGTACTTC. The full variable domain, with the rest looked up from reference TRBV5-1 and TRBJ2-4, is KAGVTQTPRYLIKTRGQQVTLSCSPISGHRSVSWYQQTPGQGLQFLFEYFSETQRNKGNFPGRFSGRQFSNSRSEMNVSTLELGDSALYLCASSLYAGVAKNIQYFGAGTRLSVL.

This clonotype was observed a few times. The rearrangement links TRBV13 to TRBJ1-1; D call uncertain. Germline V CDR1 and CDR2: PRHDT, FYEKMQ (reference sequence). The ends were cut back, 5 bases at V and 0 bases at J, with 10 bases in the middle. The CDR3 consists of 14 residues. The CDR3 spells CASSVNTLNTEAFF. The CDR3 DNA reads as TGTGCCAGCAGCGTCAATACCCTGAACACTGAAGCTTTCTTT. Full variable domain (rest looked up from reference TRBV13 and TRBJ1-1): AAGVIQSPRHLIKEKRETATLKCYPIPRHDTVYWYQQGPGQDPQFLISFYEKMQSDKGSIPDRFSAQQFSDYHSELNMSSLELGDSALYFCASSVNTLNTEAFFGQGTRLTVV.

This clonotype was found many times. The V gene is TRBV20-1, the J gene TRBJ1-5, with TRBD1 identical over 7 bases. CDR3 length equals 15 residues. J gave up 0 bases and V 5 bases, and 7 bases lay outside the gene matches. CDR1 and CDR2 from the germline V gene are DFQATT and SNEGSKA (reference sequence). In DNA, the CDR3 is TGCAGTGCTTCTGCAGGGGGGCATAGCAATCAGCCCCAGCATTTT. Translation gives CSASAGGHSNQPQHF.

The sample holds many counts of this clonotype. This sequence joins TRBV10-3 and TRBJ1-4; D unresolved. Trimming took 10 bases from V and 3 from J, leaving 12 bases between them. The germline gives CDR1 ENHRY, CDR2 SYGVKD. The CDR3 is 13 amino acids. The chain's CDR3 is CATQDGANEKLFF. The CDR3 nucleotides read TGTGCCACCCAAGATGGGGCTAATGAAAAACTGTTTTTT.

This clonotype appeared many times. The V call is TRBV29-1, the J call TRBJ1-1; maybe TRBD1 (5 bases). V lost 7 bases and J lost 4, with 16 bases in between. Germline values: CDR1 SQVTM, CDR2 ANQGSEA. The CDR3 is made up of 13 amino acids. Here the CDR3 DNA reads TGCAGCGGGGGCGTCCCATCGGGCACTGAAGCTTTCTTT. Its protein is CSGGVPSGTEAFF.

This chain links TRBV6-5 with TRBJ1-1, with 11 bases identical to TRBD1. The CDR3 sequence is 14 residues long. Trimming removed 5 bases from V and 6 bases from J; junction bases left unmatched: 5. Germline V gene sequence: CDR1 MNHEY, CDR2 SVGAGI. The CDR3 sequence is CASSNPGQGAEAFF. The CDR3 DNA is TGTGCCAGCAGTAACCCGGGACAGGGGGCTGAAGCTTTCTTT.

There are many counts of this clonotype. The DNA for the CDR3 is TGTGCCAGCAGCAGTCCTTGCGGATATAGCAATCAGCCCCAGCATTTT. It is translated as CASSSPCGYSNQPQHF. J is TRBJ1-5 and V is TRBV21-1. TRBV21-1 counts as a pseudogene. This CDR3 spans 16 amino acids.